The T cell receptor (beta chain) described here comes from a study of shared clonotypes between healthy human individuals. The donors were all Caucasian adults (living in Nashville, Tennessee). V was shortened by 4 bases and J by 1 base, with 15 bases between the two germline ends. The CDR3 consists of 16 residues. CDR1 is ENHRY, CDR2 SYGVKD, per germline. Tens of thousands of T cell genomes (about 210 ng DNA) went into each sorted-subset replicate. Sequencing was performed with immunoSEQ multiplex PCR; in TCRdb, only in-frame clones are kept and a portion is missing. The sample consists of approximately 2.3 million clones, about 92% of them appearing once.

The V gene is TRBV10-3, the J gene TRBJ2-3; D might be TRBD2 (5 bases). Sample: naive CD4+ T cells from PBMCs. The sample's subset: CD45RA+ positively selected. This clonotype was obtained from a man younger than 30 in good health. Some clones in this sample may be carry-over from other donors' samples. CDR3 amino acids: CAISAGGDGGTDTQYF. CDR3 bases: TGTGCCATCAGTGCAGGCGGTGACGGGGGCACAGATACGCAGTATTTT.